The next 17 T cell receptor beta chains were all read from a single sample in a study of T cell repertoires in ileal Crohn's disease. Sequencing used immunoSEQ multiplex PCR; TCRdb keeps in-frame clones, though not all of them. The table records 14,000 or so clones, about two thirds of them present only once. Sequencing was carried out using ileal tissue. These receptors originate from an adult with Crohn's disease.

The chain joins TRBV10-2 to TRBJ2-5; D call uncertain. Deletions cut 8 bases from V and 5 bases from J, with 15 bases between. This CDR3 region has 13 residues. Germline V gene lookup returns CDR1 WSHSY and CDR2 SAAADI. CDR3 DNA: TGCGCCAGCTCTTTATCTACCAGGGAGACCCAGTACTTC. It encodes CASSLSTRETQYF.

V usage is TRBV10-2 and J usage is TRBJ2-2; 7 bases match TRBD1. CDR3 size: 14 residues. V trimming: 6 bases; J trimming: 2 bases; junction bases outside the gene matches: 3. Germline lookup yields CDR1 WSHSY and CDR2 SAAADI. The chain's CDR3 is CASSEGANTGELFF. CDR3 coding DNA: TGCGCCAGCAGCGAGGGGGCCAACACCGGGGAGCTGTTTTTT.

This clone appeared a few times. CDR3 sequence: CASSTRLAGAETQYF. CDR3 nucleotides: TGTGCCAGCAGCACGAGACTAGCGGGGGCAGAGACCCAGTACTTC. The chain is built from TRBV5-6 and TRBJ2-5; 12 nucleotides agree with TRBD2. CDR3 length equals 15 residues. The trim removed 4 bases at V and 4 bases at J, leaving 5 bases unmatched. Germline V CDR1 and CDR2: SGHDT, YYEEEE.

This chain links TRBV27 with TRBJ1-6; TRBD1 is a possible D gene (5 bases). Trimming removed 1 base from V and 1 base from J, with 8 bases in between. Looked up from germline, CDR1 is MNHEY and CDR2 is SMNVEV (reference sequence). The CDR3 is 16 residues long. CDR3 DNA: TGTGCCAGCAGTTTATATCGGGGGTCCTATAATTCACCCCTCCACTTT. This gives the protein CASSLYRGSYNSPLHF.

This clone was detected a few times. This chain joins TRBV19 and TRBJ2-5, with unresolved D. Per germline, CDR1 LNHDA and CDR2 SQIVND (reference sequence). The CDR3 runs to 13 residues. The V and J ends lost 4 bases and 0 bases respectively, with 6 bases between them. CDR3 nucleotides: TGTGCCAGTAGTAGGGCGTACCAAGAGACCCAGTACTTC. Translated: CASSRAYQETQYF.

The chain couples TRBV7-6 to TRBJ1-5; 9 bases align to TRBD1. The CDR3 extends over 17 amino acids. After removal of 0 bases from V and 3 bases from J, the junction contained 6 bases not matched to a gene. Germline CDR1 is SGHVS and CDR2 is FNYEAQ. The CDR3 reads CASSLAIGTGTNQPQHF. CDR3 in DNA: TGTGCCAGCAGCTTAGCGATCGGGACAGGGACCAATCAGCCCCAGCATTTT.

This clone showed up just once. The chain is built from TRBV11-2 and TRBJ1-2, with D tentatively TRBD1 (5 bases). The CDR3 spans 14 residues. V dropped 1 base and J dropped 6 bases, with 12 bases sitting between them. CDR1 is SGHAT and CDR2 is FQNNGV in the germline V gene. The CDR3 coding sequence is TGTGCCAGCAGCTTAGTTGTAGGGGTCGATGGCTACACCTTC. It yields the protein CASSLVVGVDGYTF.

The chain has TRBV27 and TRBJ2-2; 7 positions agree with TRBD2. The CDR3 is 18 amino acids. V gave up 4 bases and J gave up 5 bases; unmatched junction bases: 16. Germline CDR1 is MNHEY and CDR2 is SMNVEV (reference sequence). The DNA of the CDR3 is TGTGCCAGCAGTTCTAGGACTACGTCGGGGGGAGGTACCGGGGAGCTGTTTTTT. It encodes CASSSRTTSGGGTGELFF.

V usage is TRBV2 and J usage is TRBJ2-7; the match to TRBD1 covers 9 bases. Germline V lookup: CDR1 SNHLY, CDR2 FYNNEI. This CDR3 contains 14 residues. The J segment lost 9 bases and the V segment lost 7 bases, leaving 13 bases of the junction unmatched. As DNA, the CDR3 is TGTGCCAGCAAACGGACAGGGGAAACTAAGGGGCAGTACTTC. Translating it yields CASKRTGETKGQYF.

This clone has just a few counts. This sample includes further DNA sequences coding for the same CDR3. The chain combines TRBV7-9 with TRBJ1-1; tentative D call: TRBD1 (6 bases). The CDR3 totals 13 residues. V gave up 5 bases and J gave up 5 bases, with 12 bases separating them. Per the germline V gene, CDR1 is SEHNR and CDR2 is FQNEAQ (reference sequence). The CDR3: CASSPQGPTEAFF. The CDR3 coding sequence is TGTGCCAGCAGCCCCCAGGGGCCGACTGAAGCTTTCTTT.

The chain uses TRBV7-8 and TRBJ1-3, with TRBD1 as a possible D gene (5 bases). The CDR3 totals 15 residues. CDR1 is SGHVS and CDR2 is FQNEAQ in the germline V gene. The V end was cut by 2 bases, the J end by 3 bases, with 11 bases between. CDR3 coding DNA: TGTGCCAGCAGCTTATTGCGGGGGATTGGAAACACCATATATTTT. Translating it yields CASSLLRGIGNTIYF.

The gene calls are TRBV2 and TRBJ2-2; no clear D gene. This CDR3 comprises 12 residues. V lost 6 bases, J lost 4 bases, and 6 bases lay in between. The germline CDR1 and CDR2 sequences are SNHLY and FYNNEI. Here the CDR3 DNA reads TGTGCCAGCAGCCAAAGCACCGGGGAGCTGTTTTTT. Translating gives CASSQSTGELFF.

This sequence joins TRBV6-5 and TRBJ1-2; 7 bases map to TRBD1. The V gene end was trimmed by 5 bases and the J gene end by 7 bases; junction bases not matched to a gene: 4. The CDR3 totals 12 residues. The germline V gene has CDR1 MNHEY and CDR2 SVGAGI. The CDR3 nucleotides are TGTGCCAGCAGTGAACAGGGGATTGGCTACACCTTC. It encodes CASSEQGIGYTF.

This clone is medium-sized (0.01 to 0.1%) in the sample. This chain joins TRBV14 and TRBJ1-2; D unclear. Trimming left V 1 base short and J 4 bases short, with 7 bases between. The CDR3 spans 13 residues. CDR1 and CDR2 (germline): SGHDN, FVKESK. The CDR3 region is CASSQAGPYGYTF. The CDR3 DNA reads as TGTGCCAGCAGCCAAGCGGGTCCCTATGGCTACACCTTC.

This rearrangement joins TRBV2 to TRBJ2-7, with TRBD1 matching over 8 bases. The CDR3 consists of 12 residues. The ends lost 6 bases at V and 8 bases at J; junction bases unmatched: 6. CDR1 and CDR2 (germline): SNHLY, FYNNEI. CDR3 in DNA: TGTGCCAGCAGACCCGGACAGGGCAAGCAGTACTTC. The encoded protein is CASRPGQGKQYF.

This clone came up once. This chain joins TRBV15 and TRBJ1-1; D is possibly TRBD1 (6 bases). Trimming pared 3 bases from V and 3 bases from J, leaving 17 bases between. Germline V gene data show CDR1 as LNHNV and CDR2 as YYDKDF (reference sequence). The CDR3 spans 16 residues. This chain's CDR3 is CATSRALGGGDTEAFF. The CDR3 DNA follows: TGTGCCACCAGCAGGGCCCTGGGGGGCGGGGACACTGAAGCTTTCTTT. The entire variable domain, with the rest obtained from reference TRBV15 and TRBJ1-1, is as follows: DAMVIQNPRYQVTQFGKPVTLSCSQTLNHNVMYWYQQKSSQAPKLLFHYYDKDFNNEADTPDNFQSRRPNTSFCFLDIRSPGLGDTAMYLCATSRALGGGDTEAFFGQGTRLTVV.

The rearrangement uses TRBV10-1 and TRBJ2-7, with D possibly matching TRBD1 (6 bases). Germline loops: CDR1 WNHNN, CDR2 SYGVQD (reference sequence). This CDR3 has 14 amino acids. Trimming left V 5 bases short and J 0 bases short, with 11 bases between. Here the CDR3 reads CASSKDSSSYEQYF. CDR3 in DNA: TGCGCCAGCAGTAAGGACAGTTCCTCCTACGAGCAGTACTTC.